This T cell receptor beta chain was captured by sequencing in a study of early T cells in non-severe SARS-CoV-2 infection. Overall study: The chains were unpaired, and the sequenced material was bulk RNA from unsorted whole blood. Study findings and constraints: Using VDJdb, the matching emphasized anti-spike CD8 responses while missing private and CD4 specificities.

The library protocol tagged individual cDNA molecules with unique molecular identifiers. TCRdb reprocessed the 5' RACE reads via MiXCR and lists one record per CDR3 protein. The sample has under 65,000 distinct CDR3 sequences, roughly 12% seen once. A few counts support this clonotype. What it binds is unknown. Sequencing was done on a sample of whole blood. The sequence derives from an adult who was a healthcare worker with PCR-confirmed SARS-CoV-2 infection or an uninfected control (not recorded which).

The CDR3 loop is CASSGPGLAGYEQYF. The CDR3, as DNA: TGTGCCAGCAGCGGCCCGGGGCTAGCTGGGTACGAGCAGTACTTC. V is TRBV27 and J is TRBJ2-7; D is tentatively TRBD1 or TRBD2 (5 bases each). The germline V gene has CDR1 MNHEY and CDR2 SMNVEV (reference sequence). CDR3 length equals 15 residues. Trimming shortened V by 6 bases and J by 4 bases, and 19 bases separated the two germline ends.